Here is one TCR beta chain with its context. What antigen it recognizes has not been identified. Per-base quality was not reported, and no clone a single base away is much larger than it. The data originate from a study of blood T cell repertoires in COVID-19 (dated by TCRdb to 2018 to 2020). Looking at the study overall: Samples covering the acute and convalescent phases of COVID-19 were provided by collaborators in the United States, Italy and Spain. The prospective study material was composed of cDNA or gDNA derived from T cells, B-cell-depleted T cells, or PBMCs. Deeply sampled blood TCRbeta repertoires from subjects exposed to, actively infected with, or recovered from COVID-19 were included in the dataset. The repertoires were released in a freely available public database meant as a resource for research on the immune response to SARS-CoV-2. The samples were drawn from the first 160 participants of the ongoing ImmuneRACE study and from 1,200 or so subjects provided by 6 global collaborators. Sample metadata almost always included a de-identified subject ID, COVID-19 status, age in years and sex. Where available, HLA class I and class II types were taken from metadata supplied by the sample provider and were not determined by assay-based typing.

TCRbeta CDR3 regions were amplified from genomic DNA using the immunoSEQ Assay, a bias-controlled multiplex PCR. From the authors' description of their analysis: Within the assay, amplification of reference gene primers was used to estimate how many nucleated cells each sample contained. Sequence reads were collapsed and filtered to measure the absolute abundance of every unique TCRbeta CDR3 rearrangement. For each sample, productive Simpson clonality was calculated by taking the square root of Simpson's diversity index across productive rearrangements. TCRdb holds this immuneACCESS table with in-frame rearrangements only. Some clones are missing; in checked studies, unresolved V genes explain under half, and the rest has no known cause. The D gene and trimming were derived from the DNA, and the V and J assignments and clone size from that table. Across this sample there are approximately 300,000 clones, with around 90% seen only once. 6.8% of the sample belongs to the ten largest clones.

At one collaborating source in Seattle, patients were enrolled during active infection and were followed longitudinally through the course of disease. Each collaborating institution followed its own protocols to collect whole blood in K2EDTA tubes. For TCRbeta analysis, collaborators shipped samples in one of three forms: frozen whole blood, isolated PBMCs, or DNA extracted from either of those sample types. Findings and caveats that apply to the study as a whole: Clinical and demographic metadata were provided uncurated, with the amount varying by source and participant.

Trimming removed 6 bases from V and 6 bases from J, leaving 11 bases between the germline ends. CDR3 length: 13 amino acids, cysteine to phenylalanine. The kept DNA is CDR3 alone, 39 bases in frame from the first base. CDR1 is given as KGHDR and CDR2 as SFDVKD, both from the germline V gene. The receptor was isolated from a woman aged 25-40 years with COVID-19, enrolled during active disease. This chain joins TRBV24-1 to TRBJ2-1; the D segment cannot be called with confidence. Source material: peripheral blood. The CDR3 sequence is CATSPFPSNEQFF. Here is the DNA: TGTGCCACCAGTCCCTTTCCCTCCAATGAGCAGTTCTTC.